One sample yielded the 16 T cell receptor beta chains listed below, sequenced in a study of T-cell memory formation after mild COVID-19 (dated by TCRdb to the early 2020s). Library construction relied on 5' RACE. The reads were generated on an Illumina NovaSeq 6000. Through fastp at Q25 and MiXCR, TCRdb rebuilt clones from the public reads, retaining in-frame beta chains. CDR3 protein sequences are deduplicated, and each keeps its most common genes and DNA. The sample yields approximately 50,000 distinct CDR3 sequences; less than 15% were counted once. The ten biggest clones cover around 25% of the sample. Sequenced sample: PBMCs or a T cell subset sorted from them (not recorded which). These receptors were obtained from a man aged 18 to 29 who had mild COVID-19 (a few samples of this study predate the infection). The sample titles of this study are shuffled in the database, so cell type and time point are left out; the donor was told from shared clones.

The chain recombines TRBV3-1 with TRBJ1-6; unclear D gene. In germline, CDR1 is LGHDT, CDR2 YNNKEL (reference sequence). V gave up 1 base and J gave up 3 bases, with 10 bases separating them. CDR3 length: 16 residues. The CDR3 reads CASSQGAALYNSPLHF. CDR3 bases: TGTGCCAGCAGCCAAGGGGCCGCCCTCTATAATTCACCCCTCCACTTT.

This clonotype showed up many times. In DNA, the CDR3 is TGCAGCTTCGGGGCGGCGGGGACGGGCAATGAGCAGTTCTTC. Amino acids: CSFGAAGTGNEQFF. The rearrangement joins TRBV29-1 to TRBJ2-1, with D perhaps TRBD2 (6 bases). Germline V gene data show CDR1 as SQVTM and CDR2 as ANQGSEA. The CDR3 length is 14 residues. Deletions cut 8 bases from V and 6 bases from J, with 20 bases between.

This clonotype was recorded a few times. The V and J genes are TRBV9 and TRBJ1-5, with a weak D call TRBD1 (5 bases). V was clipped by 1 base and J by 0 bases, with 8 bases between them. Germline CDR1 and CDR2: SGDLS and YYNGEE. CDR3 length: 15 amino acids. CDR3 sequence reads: CASSVQGASNQPQHF. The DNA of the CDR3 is TGTGCCAGCAGCGTACAGGGAGCTAGCAATCAGCCCCAGCATTTT.

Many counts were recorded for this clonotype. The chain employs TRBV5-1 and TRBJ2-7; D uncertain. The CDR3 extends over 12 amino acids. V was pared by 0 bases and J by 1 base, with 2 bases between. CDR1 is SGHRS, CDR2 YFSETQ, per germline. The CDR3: CASSLVSYEQYF. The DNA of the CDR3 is TGCGCCAGCAGCTTGGTGTCCTACGAGCAGTACTTC.

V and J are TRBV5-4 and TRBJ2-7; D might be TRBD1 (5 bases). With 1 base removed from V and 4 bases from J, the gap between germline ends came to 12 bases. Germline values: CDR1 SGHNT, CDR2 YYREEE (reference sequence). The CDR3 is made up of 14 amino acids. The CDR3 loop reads CASSLWGKGYEQYV. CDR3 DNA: TGTGCCAGCAGCTTGTGGGGCAAGGGGTACGAGCAGTACGTC.

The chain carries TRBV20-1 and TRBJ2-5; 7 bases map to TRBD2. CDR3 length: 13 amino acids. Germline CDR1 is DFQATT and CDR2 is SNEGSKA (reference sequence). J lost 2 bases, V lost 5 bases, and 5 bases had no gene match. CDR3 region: CSAGGGRQETQYF. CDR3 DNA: TGCAGTGCTGGGGGGGGTAGGCAAGAGACCCAGTACTTC.

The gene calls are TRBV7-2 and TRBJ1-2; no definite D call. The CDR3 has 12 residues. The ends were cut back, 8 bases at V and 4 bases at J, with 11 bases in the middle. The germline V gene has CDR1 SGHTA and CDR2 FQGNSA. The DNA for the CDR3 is TGTGCCAGCGCCTTGGGTGGCTATGGCTACACCTTC. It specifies CASALGGYGYTF. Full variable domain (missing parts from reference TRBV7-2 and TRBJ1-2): GAGVSQSPSNKVTEKGKDVELRCDPISGHTALYWYRQSLGQGLEFLIYFQGNSAPDKSGLPSDRFSAERTGGSVSTLTIQRTQQEDSAVYLCASALGGYGYTFGSGTRLTVV.

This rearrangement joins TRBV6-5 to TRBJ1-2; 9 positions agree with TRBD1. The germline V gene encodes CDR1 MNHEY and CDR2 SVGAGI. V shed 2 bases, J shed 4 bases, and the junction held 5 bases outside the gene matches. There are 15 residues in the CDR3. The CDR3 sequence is CASSYKGQGVYGYTF. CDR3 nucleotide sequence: TGTGCCAGCAGTTACAAGGGACAGGGAGTCTATGGCTACACCTTC.

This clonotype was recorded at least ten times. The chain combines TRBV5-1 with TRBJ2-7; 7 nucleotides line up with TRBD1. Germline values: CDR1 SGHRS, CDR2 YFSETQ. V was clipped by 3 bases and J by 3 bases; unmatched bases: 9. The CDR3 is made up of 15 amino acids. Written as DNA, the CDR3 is TGCGCCAGCAGCTCCGACAGGGAGTGGGACTACGAGCAGTACTTC. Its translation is CASSSDREWDYEQYF.

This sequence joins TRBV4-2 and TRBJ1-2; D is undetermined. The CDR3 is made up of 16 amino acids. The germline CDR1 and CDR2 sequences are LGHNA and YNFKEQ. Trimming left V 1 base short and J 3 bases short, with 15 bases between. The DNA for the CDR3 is TGTGCCAGCAGCCAAGCTGGCAGACTTTTGGACTATGGCTACACCTTC. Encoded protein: CASSQAGRLLDYGYTF.

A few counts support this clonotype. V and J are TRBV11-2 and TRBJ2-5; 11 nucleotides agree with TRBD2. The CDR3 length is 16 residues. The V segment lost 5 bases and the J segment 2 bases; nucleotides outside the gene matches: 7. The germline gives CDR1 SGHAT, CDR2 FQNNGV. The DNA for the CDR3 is TGTGCCAGCAGCCCACGTACTAGCGGGGGTCAAGAGACCCAGTACTTC. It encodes CASSPRTSGGQETQYF.

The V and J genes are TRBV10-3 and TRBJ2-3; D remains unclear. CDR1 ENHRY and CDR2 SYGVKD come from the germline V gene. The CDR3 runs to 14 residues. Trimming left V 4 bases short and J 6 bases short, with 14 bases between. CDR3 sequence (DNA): TGTGCCATCAGTGGGCAAAAATTAGGTGATACGCAGTATTTT. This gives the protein CAISGQKLGDTQYF.

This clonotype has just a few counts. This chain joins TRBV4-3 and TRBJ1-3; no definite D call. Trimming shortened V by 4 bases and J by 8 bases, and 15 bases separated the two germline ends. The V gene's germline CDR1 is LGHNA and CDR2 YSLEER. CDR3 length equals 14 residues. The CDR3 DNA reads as TGCGCCAGCAGCCCAGACGGGTTCGTCGACACCATATATTTT. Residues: CASSPDGFVDTIYF.

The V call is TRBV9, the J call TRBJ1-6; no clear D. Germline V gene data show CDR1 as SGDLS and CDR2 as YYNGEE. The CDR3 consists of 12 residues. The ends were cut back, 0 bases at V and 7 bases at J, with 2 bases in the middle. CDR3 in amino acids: CASSVDNSPLHF. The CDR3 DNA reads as TGTGCCAGCAGCGTAGACAATTCACCCCTCCACTTT.

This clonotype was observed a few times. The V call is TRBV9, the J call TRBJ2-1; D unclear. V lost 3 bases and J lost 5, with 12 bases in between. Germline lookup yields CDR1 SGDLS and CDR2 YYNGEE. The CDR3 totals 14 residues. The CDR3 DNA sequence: TGTGCCAGCAGCGCTACGACTGCCCACAATGAGCAGTTCTTC. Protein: CASSATTAHNEQFF. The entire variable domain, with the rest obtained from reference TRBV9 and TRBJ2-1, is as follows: DSGVTQTPKHLITATGQRVTLRCSPRSGDLSVYWYQQSLDQGLQFLIQYYNGEERAKGNILERFSAQQFPDLHSELNLSSLELGDSALYFCASSATTAHNEQFFGPGTRLTVL.

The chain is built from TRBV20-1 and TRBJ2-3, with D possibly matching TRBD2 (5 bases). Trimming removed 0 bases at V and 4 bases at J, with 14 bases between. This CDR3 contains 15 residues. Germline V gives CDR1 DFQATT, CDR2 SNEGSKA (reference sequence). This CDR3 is CSARDRRSGPDTQYF. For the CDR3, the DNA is TGCAGTGCTAGAGATCGGCGGAGCGGCCCAGATACGCAGTATTTT.